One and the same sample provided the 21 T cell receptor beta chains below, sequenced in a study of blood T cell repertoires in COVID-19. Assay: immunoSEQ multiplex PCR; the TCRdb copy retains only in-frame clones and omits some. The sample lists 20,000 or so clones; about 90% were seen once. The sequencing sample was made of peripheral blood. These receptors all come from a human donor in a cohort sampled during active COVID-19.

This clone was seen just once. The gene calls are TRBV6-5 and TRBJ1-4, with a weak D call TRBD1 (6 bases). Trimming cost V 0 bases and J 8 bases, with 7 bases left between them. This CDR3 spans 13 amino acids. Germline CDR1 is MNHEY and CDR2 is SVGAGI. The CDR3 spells CASSYSRGEKLFF. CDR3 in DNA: TGTGCCAGCAGTTACTCGAGGGGGGAAAAACTGTTTTTT.

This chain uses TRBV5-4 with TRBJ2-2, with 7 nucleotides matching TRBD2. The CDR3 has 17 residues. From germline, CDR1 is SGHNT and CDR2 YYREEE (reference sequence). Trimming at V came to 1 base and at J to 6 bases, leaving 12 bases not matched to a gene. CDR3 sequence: CASSLPSAGSTPGELFF. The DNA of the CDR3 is TGTGCCAGCAGCTTGCCATCAGCGGGAAGTACCCCCGGGGAGCTGTTTTTT.

The DNA for the CDR3 is TGTGCCAGCAGCCCAACCTCGGGACTAGCCGGGGCGCAGTTCTTC. It specifies CASSPTSGLAGAQFF. This chain joins TRBV11-2 and TRBJ2-1; 9 bases are shared with TRBD2. V was clipped by 5 bases and J by 12 bases; unmatched bases: 14. The germline V gene encodes CDR1 SGHAT and CDR2 FQNNGV. The CDR3 contains 15 residues. Variable domain in full (rest from reference TRBV11-2 and TRBJ2-1): EAGVAQSPRYKIIEKRQSVAFWCNPISGHATLYWYQQILGQGPKLLIQFQNNGVVDDSQLPKDRFSAERLKGVDSTLKIQPAKLEDSAVYLCASSPTSGLAGAQFFGPGTRLTVL.

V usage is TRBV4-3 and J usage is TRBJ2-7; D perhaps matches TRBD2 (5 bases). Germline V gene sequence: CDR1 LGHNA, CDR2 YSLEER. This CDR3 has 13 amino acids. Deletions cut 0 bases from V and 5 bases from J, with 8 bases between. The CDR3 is CASSQDRGNEQYF. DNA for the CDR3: TGCGCCAGCAGCCAAGATCGAGGGAACGAGCAGTACTTC.

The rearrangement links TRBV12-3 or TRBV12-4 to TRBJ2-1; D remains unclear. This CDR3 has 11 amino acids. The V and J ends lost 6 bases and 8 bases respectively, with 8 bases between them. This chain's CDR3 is CASSSVDEQFF. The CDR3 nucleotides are TGTGCCAGCAGCTCCGTAGATGAGCAGTTCTTC.

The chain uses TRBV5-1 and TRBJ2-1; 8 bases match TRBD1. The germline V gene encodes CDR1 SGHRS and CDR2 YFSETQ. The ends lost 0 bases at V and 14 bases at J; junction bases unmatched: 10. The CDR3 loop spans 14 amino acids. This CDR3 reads CASSLVDRGAEKFF. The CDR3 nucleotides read TGCGCCAGCAGCTTGGTAGACAGGGGCGCTGAAAAGTTCTTC. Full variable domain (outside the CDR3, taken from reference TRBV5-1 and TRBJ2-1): KAGVTQTPRYLIKTRGQQVTLSCSPISGHRSVSWYQQTPGQGLQFLFEYFSETQRNKGNFPGRFSGRQFSNSRSEMNVSTLELGDSALYLCASSLVDRGAEKFFGPGTRLTVL.

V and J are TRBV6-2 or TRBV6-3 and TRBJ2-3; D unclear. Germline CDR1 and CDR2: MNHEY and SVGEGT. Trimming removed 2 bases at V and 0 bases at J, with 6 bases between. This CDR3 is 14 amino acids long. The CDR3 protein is CASSYVASTDTQYF. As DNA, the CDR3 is TGTGCCAGCAGTTACGTGGCTAGCACAGATACGCAGTATTTT.

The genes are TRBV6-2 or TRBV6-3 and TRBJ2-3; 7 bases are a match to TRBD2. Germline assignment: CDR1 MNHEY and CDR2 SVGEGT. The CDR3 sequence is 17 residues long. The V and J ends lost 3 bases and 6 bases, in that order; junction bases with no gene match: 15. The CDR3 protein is CASSYGLTSRKSDTQYF. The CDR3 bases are TGTGCCAGCAGTTATGGGTTGACTAGCAGGAAATCCGATACGCAGTATTTT.

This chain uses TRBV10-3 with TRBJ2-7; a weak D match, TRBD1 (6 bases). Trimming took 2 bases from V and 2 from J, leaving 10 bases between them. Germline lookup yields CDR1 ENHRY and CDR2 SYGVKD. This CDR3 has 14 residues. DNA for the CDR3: TGTGCCATCAGTGAGACAGGGAATACCTACGAGCAGTACGTC. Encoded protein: CAISETGNTYEQYV.

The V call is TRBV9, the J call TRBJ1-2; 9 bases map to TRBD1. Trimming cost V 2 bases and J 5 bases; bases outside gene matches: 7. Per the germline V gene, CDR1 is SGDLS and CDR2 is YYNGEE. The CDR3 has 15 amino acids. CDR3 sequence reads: CASSVSPGTGYGYTF. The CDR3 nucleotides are TGTGCCAGCAGCGTCTCCCCCGGGACAGGGTATGGCTACACCTTC. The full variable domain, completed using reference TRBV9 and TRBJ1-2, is DSGVTQTPKHLITATGQRVTLRCSPRSGDLSVYWYQQSLDQGLQFLIQYYNGEERAKGNILERFSAQQFPDLHSELNLSSLELGDSALYFCASSVSPGTGYGYTFGSGTRLTVV.

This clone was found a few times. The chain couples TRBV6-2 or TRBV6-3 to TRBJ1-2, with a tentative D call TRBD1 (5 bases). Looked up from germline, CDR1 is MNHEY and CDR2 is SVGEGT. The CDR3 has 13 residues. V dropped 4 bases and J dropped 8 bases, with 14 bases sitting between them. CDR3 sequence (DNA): TGTGCCAGCAGTTTTGCCGCCCAGGGAGGCTACACCTTC. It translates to CASSFAAQGGYTF.

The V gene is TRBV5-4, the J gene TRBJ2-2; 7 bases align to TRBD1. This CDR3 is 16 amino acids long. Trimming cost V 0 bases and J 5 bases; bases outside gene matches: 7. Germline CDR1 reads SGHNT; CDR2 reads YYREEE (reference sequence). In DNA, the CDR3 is TGTGCCAGCAGCTTGGGACAGGGAGTGTGGACCGGGGAGCTGTTTTTT. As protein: CASSLGQGVWTGELFF.

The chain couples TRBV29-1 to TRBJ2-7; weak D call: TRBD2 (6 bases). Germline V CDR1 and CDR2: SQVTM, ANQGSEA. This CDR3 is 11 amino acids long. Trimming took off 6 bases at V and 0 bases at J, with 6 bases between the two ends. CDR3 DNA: TGCAGCGTGCGGGACTCCTACGAGCAGTACGTC. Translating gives CSVRDSYEQYV.

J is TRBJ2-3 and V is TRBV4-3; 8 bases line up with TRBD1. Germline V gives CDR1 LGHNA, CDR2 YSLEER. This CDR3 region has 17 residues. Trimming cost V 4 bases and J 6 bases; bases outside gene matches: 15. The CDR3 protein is CASSPSRGDRNSDTQYF. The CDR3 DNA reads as TGCGCCAGCAGCCCCTCAAGAGGGGACAGGAACTCTGATACGCAGTATTTT.

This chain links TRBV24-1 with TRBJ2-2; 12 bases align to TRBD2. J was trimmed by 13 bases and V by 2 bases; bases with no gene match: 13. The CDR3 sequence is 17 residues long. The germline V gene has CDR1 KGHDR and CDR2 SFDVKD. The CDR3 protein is CATSDSGLAGSTRALFF. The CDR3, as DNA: TGTGCCACCAGTGATTCTGGACTAGCGGGGAGCACCCGCGCGCTGTTTTTT.

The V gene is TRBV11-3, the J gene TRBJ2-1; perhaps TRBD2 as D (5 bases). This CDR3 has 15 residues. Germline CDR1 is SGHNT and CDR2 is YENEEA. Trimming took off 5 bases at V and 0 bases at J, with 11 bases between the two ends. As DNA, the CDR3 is TGTGCCAGCAGCCCACAAGCGGTCTCCTACAATGAGCAGTTCTTC. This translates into CASSPQAVSYNEQFF. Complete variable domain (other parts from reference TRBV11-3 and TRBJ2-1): EAGVVQSPRYKIIEKKQPVAFWCNPISGHNTLYWYLQNLGQGPELLIRYENEEAVDDSQLPKDRFSAERLKGVDSTLKIQPAELGDSAVYLCASSPQAVSYNEQFFGPGTRLTVL.

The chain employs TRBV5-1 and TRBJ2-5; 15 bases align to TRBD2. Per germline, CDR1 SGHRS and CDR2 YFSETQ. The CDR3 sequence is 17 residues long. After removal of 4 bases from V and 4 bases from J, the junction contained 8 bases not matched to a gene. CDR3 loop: CASSLGLAGGVRETQYF. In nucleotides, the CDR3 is TGCGCCAGCAGCCTGGGACTAGCGGGGGGAGTGCGAGAGACCCAGTACTTC.

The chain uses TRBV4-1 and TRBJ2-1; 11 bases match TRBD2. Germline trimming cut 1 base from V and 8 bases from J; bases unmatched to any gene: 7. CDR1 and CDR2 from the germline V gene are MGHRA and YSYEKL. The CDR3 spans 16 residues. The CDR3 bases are TGCGCCAGCAGCCAAGCGGGACTAGCGGAAGGGGATGAGCAGTTCTTC. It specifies CASSQAGLAEGDEQFF.

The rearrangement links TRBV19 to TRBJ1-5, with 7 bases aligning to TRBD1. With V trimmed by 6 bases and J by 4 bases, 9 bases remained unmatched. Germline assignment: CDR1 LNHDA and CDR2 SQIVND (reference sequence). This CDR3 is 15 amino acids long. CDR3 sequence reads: CASSPPGGGNQPQHF. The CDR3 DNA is TGTGCCAGTAGCCCCCCAGGGGGTGGAAATCAGCCCCAGCATTTT.

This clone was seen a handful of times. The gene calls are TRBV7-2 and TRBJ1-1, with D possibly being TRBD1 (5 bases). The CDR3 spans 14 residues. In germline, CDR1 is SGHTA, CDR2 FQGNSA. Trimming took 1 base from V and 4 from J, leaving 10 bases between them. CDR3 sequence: CASSLEGSSTEAFF. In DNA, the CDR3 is TGTGCCAGCAGCTTAGAGGGGTCAAGCACTGAAGCTTTCTTT. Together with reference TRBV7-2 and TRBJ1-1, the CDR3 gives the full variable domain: GAGVSQSPSNKVTEKGKDVELRCDPISGHTALYWYRQSLGQGLEFLIYFQGNSAPDKSGLPSDRFSAERTGGSVSTLTIQRTQQEDSAVYLCASSLEGSSTEAFFGQGTRLTVV.

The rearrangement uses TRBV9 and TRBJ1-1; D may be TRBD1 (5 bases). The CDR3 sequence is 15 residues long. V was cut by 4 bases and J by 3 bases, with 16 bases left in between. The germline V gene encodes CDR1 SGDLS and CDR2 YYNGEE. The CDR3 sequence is CASSQGRRGDTEAFF. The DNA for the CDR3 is TGTGCCAGCAGCCAAGGGCGGCGGGGGGACACTGAAGCTTTCTTT.